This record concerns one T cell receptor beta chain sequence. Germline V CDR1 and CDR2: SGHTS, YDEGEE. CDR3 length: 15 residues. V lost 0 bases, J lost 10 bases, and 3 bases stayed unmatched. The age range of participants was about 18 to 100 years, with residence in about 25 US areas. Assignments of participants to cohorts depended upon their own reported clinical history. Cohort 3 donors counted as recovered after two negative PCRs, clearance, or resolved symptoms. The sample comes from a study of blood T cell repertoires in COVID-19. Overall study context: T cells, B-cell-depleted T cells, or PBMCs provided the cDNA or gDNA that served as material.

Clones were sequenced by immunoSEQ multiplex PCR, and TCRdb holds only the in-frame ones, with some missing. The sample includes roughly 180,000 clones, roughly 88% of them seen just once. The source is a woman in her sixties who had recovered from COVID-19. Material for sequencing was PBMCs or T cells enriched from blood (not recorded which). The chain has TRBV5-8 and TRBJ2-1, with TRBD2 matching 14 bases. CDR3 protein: CASSLAGLAGEEQFF. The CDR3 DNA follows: TGTGCCAGCAGCTTGGCGGGACTAGCGGGGGAAGAGCAGTTCTTC.